This TCR beta chain appears in the sequencing data of a study of Graves' ophthalmopathy and Graves' hyperthyroidism. Overall study: Peripheral blood sampling occurred at initial diagnosis, before any treatment.

The authors amplified TCR beta CDR3 regions, and they did so from RNA transcripts for repertoire sequencing. HTBI-primed first-round RT-PCR preceded second-round multiplex PCR. One entry per CDR3 protein, called by TCRdb with MiXCR from the multiplex PCR reads. The profile covers some 400,000 distinct CDR3 sequences, with about 17% appearing a single time and roughly 1.6% taken by the ten largest. Symptoms, serum thyroxine and TRAb, thyroid ultrasound, and orbital computed tomography formed the diagnostic basis. Material: peripheral blood. This receptor was taken from a woman younger than 30 with Graves' ophthalmopathy.

The CDR3 region is CASSPAGLAGGELFF. The CDR3 DNA reads as TGTGCCAGCAGCCCGGCGGGACTAGCCGGCGGGGAGCTGTTTTTT. V and J are TRBV7-2 and TRBJ2-2, with TRBD2 matching over 9 bases. The J segment lost 7 bases and the V segment lost 5 bases, leaving 8 bases of the junction unmatched. CDR3 length: 15 amino acids. Germline lookup yields CDR1 SGHTA and CDR2 FQGNSA.